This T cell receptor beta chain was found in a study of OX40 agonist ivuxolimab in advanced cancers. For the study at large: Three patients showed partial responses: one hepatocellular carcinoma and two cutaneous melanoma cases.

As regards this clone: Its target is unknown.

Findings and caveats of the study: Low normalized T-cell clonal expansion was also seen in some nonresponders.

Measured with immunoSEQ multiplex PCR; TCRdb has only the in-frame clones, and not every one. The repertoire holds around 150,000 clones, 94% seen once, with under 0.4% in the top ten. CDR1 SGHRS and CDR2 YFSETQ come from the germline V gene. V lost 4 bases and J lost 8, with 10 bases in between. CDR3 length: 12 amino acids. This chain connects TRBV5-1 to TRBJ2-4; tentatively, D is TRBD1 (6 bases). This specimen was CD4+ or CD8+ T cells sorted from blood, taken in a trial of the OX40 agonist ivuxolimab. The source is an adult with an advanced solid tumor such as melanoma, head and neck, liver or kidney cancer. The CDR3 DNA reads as TGCGCCAGCAGCGAGCCAGGGGACATTCAGTACTTC. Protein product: CASSEPGDIQYF.